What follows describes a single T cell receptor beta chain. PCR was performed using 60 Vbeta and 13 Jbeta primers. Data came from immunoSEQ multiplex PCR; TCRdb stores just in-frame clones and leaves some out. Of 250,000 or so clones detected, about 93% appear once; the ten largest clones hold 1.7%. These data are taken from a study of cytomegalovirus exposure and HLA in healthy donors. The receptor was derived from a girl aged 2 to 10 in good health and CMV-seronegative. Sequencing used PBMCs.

CDR3 bases: TGTGCCAGCAGGTCGTACGGCTCCTACGAGCAGTACTTC. Translating gives CASRSYGSYEQYF. This sequence joins TRBV5-6 and TRBJ2-7; D remains unclear. The CDR3 runs 13 residues. Deletions cut 5 bases from V and 0 bases from J, with 9 bases between. Germline loops: CDR1 SGHDT, CDR2 YYEEEE. Supplemented by reference TRBV5-6 and TRBJ2-7, the full variable domain reads DAGVTQSPTHLIKTRGQQVTLRCSPKSGHDTVSWYQQALGQGPQFIFQYYEEEERQRGNFPDRFSGHQFPNYSSELNVNALLLGDSALYLCASRSYGSYEQYFGPGTRLTVT.